Sequencing of this T cell receptor beta chain was carried out in a study of T cell responses to AZD1222 COVID-19 vaccine. The study's findings and limits: Regions 160-218 and 743-854 held dominance among vaccine-associated CD4 TCRs, which spanned spike. Spike-specific TCR breadth and depth both grew after two AZD1222 doses.

Notes on this clone: The target antigen is unknown.

TCRdb's copy holds only in-frame clones and misses some; the assay was immunoSEQ multiplex PCR. Of approximately 93,000 clones listed, 75% to 90% are singletons. The receptor's source is an adult who received the AZD1222 COVID-19 vaccine. Sequencing was performed on peripheral blood, taken 28 days after the second AZD1222 dose.

Here the CDR3 reads CASSLIFRAIDSNQPQHF. CDR3 nucleotide sequence: TGCGCCAGCAGCTTGATATTTCGGGCAATTGATAGCAATCAGCCCCAGCATTTT. The chain carries TRBV5-1 and TRBJ1-5; no clear D gene. CDR1 SGHRS and CDR2 YFSETQ come from the germline V gene. Trimming cost V 1 base and J 0 bases, with 17 bases left between them. CDR3 size: 18 residues.